This T cell receptor (beta chain) was sequenced for a study of shared clonotypes between healthy human individuals. Among the unsorted PBMC samples, replicate PCRs used about 280 ng DNA, approximately 30,000 T cell genomes. Original data processing: As immunoSEQ supplied junction-only sequences (without quality scores), filtering differed. Using immunoSEQ multiplex PCR, the repertoire was profiled, and TCRdb retains in-frame clones only, with some absent. The V and J calls and clone size are taken from that table; D and trimming were inferred from the DNA. The sample holds more than 400,000 clones, about 84% seen once. V was pared by 7 bases and J by 1 base, with 3 bases of the junction left unmatched. This CDR3 contains 13 residues. The germline V gene encodes CDR1 SGHRS and CDR2 YFSETQ.

The sequenced sample was PBMCs. This TCR derives from a woman aged 35 to 49 in good health. Some clones in this sample may be carry-over from other donors' samples. The chain carries TRBV5-1 and TRBJ2-5; 8 nucleotides align to TRBD2. The chain's CDR3 is CASSGGAQETQYF. CDR3 nucleotide sequence: TGCGCCAGCTCGGGGGGGGCCCAAGAGACCCAGTACTTC.